Listed below are T cell receptor beta chains from one sample, sequenced in a study of blood T cells in healthy people across ages. MiXCR, run by TCRdb on the 5' RACE reads, gives a single entry per CDR3 protein. The data show around 1,600,000 distinct CDR3 sequences, 40% to 45% seen once. Sample: blood. The receptors originated from a woman aged 18-29 years in good health. CDR3s leave out the opening cysteine and the closing phenylalanine or tryptophan.

v_call: TRBV7-6
cdr3_aa: ASSLGTGRREQF

v_call: TRBV12-3/TRBV12-4
cdr3_aa: ASSLARGFTEAF

v_call: TRBV19
cdr3_aa: ASSVTGGIYEQY

v_call: TRBV6-6
cdr3_aa: ASTGRGDYEQY

v_call: TRBV12-3/TRBV12-4
cdr3_aa: ASRHTRGRGPNIQY

v_call: TRBV20-1
cdr3_aa: SARDPVQGYNEQF

v_call: TRBV28
cdr3_aa: ASSLSLLAGVYNEQF

v_call: TRBV28
cdr3_aa: ASSLYTSGGRYNEQF

v_call: TRBV4-3
cdr3_aa: ASSQGTSGKNEQF

v_call: TRBV7-2
cdr3_aa: ASSFHQGVYNERF

v_call: TRBV4-1
cdr3_aa: ASSQVTSWSYNEQF

v_call: TRBV9
cdr3_aa: ASSTTSGSDERF

v_call: TRBV29-1
cdr3_aa: SAEGATGVYGYT

v_call: TRBV30
cdr3_aa: AGSVRDSKQF